A single sample is the source of the 8 T cell receptor beta chains below, sequenced in a study of cytomegalovirus exposure and HLA in healthy donors. Researchers ran the PCR with 60 Vbeta and 13 Jbeta primers. Libraries were prepared by immunoSEQ multiplex PCR; TCRdb keeps only in-frame clonotypes and omits some of them. The sample lists under 250,000 clones, around 76% occurring once. Sample: PBMCs. These receptors were obtained from a man younger than 35 in good health and CMV-seronegative.

The chain carries TRBV7-9 and TRBJ1-1; perhaps TRBD1 as D (5 bases). Germline lookup yields CDR1 SEHNR and CDR2 FQNEAQ (reference sequence). V lost 0 bases to trimming and J lost 7 bases, with 12 bases between them. This CDR3 comprises 14 residues. The CDR3 region is CASSLAGEGGEAFF. The CDR3 bases are TGTGCCAGCAGCTTAGCGGGGGAGGGAGGTGAAGCTTTCTTT.

This chain joins TRBV7-8 and TRBJ2-5, with D unresolved. The ends were cut back, 5 bases at V and 1 base at J, with 11 bases in the middle. This CDR3 contains 14 residues. Germline CDR1 is SGHVS and CDR2 is FQNEAQ. The CDR3 DNA sequence: TGTGCCAGCAGCCTGTTGAGAGCCCAAGAGACCCAGTACTTC. Protein: CASSLLRAQETQYF.

This chain uses TRBV7-8 with TRBJ2-7; a possible D gene is TRBD2 (6 bases). The CDR3 totals 14 residues. Germline assignment: CDR1 SGHVS and CDR2 FQNEAQ. Trimming removed 0 bases from V and 2 bases from J, with 8 bases in between. CDR3 in DNA: TGTGCCAGCAGCTTAGCGCCGGGGGCCTACGAGCAGTACTTC. Its protein is CASSLAPGAYEQYF. Filled out from reference TRBV7-8 and TRBJ2-7, the complete variable domain reads GAGVSQSPRYKVAKRGQDVALRCDPISGHVSLFWYQQALGQGPEFLTYFQNEAQLDKSGLPSDRFFAERPEGSVSTLKIQRTQQEDSAVYLCASSLAPGAYEQYFGPGTRLTVT.

This clone came up once. This chain connects TRBV2 to TRBJ2-3; weak D call: TRBD2 (5 bases). V lost 7 bases and J lost 9, with 17 bases in between. The germline V gene encodes CDR1 SNHLY and CDR2 FYNNEI. This CDR3 spans 13 amino acids. DNA for the CDR3: TGTGCCAGCACCGTGGACTCCTTCAGAACGCAGTATTTT. Encoded protein: CASTVDSFRTQYF. Based on the CDR3 plus reference TRBV2 and TRBJ2-3, the full variable domain is EPEVTQTPSHQVTQMGQEVILRCVPISNHLYFYWYRQILGQKVEFLVSFYNNEISEKSEIFDDQFSVERPDGSNFTLKIRSTKLEDSAMYFCASTVDSFRTQYFGPGTRLTVL.

J is TRBJ1-4 and V is TRBV6-5; 9 nucleotides match TRBD1. Germline values: CDR1 MNHEY, CDR2 SVGAGI. With 2 bases clipped from V and 4 bases from J, the junction kept 2 bases outside the gene matches. The CDR3 spans 15 residues. In DNA form, the CDR3 reads TGTGCCAGCAGTTACCGGGACAGGGTTAATGAAAAACTGTTTTTT. Its translation is CASSYRDRVNEKLFF.

The V gene is TRBV10-3, the J gene TRBJ2-2; D might be TRBD2 (6 bases). Trimming cost V 4 bases and J 0 bases, with 12 bases left between them. The CDR3 consists of 16 residues. Germline CDR1 ENHRY, CDR2 SYGVKD. The CDR3 nucleotides are TGTGCCATCAGTGGAAGTAGCGGATCGAACACCGGGGAGCTGTTTTTT. Its protein is CAISGSSGSNTGELFF.

This chain's CDR3 is CASSQEDRGPTEAFF. The CDR3 nucleotides are TGCGCCAGCAGTCAGGAGGACAGGGGGCCCACTGAAGCTTTCTTT. V is TRBV23-1 and J is TRBJ1-1, with 11 bases matching TRBD1. TRBV23-1 is noted as an ORF with a role that remains uncertain. V shed 3 bases and J 4 bases; nucleotides not matched to a gene: 4. The CDR3 covers 15 residues.

This clone was counted only a few times. The chain uses TRBV9 and TRBJ2-2; 11 nucleotides agree with TRBD2. Trimming at V came to 3 bases and at J to 5 bases, leaving 9 bases not matched to a gene. This CDR3 has 17 residues. The germline V gene has CDR1 SGDLS and CDR2 YYNGEE. CDR3 residues: CASSAGTSGGPTGELFF. The CDR3 DNA is TGTGCCAGCAGCGCGGGGACTAGCGGCGGACCTACCGGGGAGCTGTTTTTT.